Described below is a single TCR beta chain sequence and its context. The data derive from a study of blood T cell repertoires in COVID-19. Assay: immunoSEQ multiplex PCR; the TCRdb copy retains only in-frame clones and omits some. The data show about 58,000 clones, 75% to 90% seen once. The CDR3 totals 16 residues. Losses at the gene ends were 5 bases for V and 4 bases for J; bases not matched to a gene: 11. Germline CDR1 reads MGHRA; CDR2 reads YSYEKL. The sequencing input was peripheral blood. The chain recombines TRBV4-1 with TRBJ2-1, with 7 bases aligning to TRBD1. The TCR was taken from a woman aged 55-75 years with active COVID-19. CDR3 residues: CASSTRPGQRYNEQFF. CDR3 in DNA: TGCGCCAGCAGCACTCGGCCGGGACAGAGATACAATGAGCAGTTCTTC.